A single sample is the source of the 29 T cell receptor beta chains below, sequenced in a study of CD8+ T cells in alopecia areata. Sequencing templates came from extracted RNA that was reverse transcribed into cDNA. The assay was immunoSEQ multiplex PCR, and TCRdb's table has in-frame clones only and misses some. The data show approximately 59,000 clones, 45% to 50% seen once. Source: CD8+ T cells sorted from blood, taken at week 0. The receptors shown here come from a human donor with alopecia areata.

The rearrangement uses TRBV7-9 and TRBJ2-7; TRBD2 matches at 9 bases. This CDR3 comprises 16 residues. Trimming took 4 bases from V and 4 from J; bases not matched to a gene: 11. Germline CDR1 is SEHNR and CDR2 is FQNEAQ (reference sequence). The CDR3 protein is CASSSPLAGGPYEQYF. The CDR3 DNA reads TGTGCCAGCAGCTCTCCTCTCGCGGGAGGGCCTTACGAGCAGTACTTC.

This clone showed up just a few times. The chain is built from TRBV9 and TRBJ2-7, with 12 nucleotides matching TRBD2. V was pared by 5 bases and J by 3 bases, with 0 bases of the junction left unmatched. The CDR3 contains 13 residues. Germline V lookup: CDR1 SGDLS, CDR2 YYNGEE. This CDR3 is CASRLAGGYEQYF. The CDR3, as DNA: TGTGCCAGCAGACTAGCGGGAGGCTACGAGCAGTACTTC.

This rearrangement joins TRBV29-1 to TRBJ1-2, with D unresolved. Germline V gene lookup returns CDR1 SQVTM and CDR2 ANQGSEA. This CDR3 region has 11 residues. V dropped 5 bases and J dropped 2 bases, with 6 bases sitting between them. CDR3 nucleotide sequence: TGCAGCGTTCCCGGGAACTATGGCTACACCTTC. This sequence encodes CSVPGNYGYTF. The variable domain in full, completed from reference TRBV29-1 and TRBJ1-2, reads SAVISQKPSRDICQRGTSLTIQCQVDSQVTMMFWYRQQPGQSLTLIATANQGSEATYESGFVIDKFPISRPNLTFSTLTVSNMSPEDSSIYLCSVPGNYGYTFGSGTRLTVV.

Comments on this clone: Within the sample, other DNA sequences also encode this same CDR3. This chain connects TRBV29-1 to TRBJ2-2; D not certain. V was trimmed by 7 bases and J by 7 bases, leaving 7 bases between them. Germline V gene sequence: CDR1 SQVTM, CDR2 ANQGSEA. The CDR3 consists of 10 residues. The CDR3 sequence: CSARSGELFF. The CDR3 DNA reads TGCAGCGCAAGAAGCGGGGAGCTGTTTTTT.

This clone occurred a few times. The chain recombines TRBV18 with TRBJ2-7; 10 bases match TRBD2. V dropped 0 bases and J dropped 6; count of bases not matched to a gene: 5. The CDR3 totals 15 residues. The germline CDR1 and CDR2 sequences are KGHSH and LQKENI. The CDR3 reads CASSPPSSGRVEQYF. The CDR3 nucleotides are TGTGCCAGCTCACCACCATCTAGCGGGAGAGTCGAGCAGTACTTC. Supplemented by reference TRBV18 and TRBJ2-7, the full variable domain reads NAGVMQNPRHLVRRRGQEARLRCSPMKGHSHVYWYRQLPEEGLKFMVYLQKENIIDESGMPKERFSAEFPKEGPSILRIQQVVRGDSAAYFCASSPPSSGRVEQYFGPGTRLTVT.

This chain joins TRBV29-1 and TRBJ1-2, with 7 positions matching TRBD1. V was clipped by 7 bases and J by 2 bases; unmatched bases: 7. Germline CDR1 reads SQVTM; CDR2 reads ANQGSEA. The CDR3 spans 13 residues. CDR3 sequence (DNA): TGCAGCGCCGATCAGGGGGGGAACTATGGCTACACCTTC. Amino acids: CSADQGGNYGYTF.

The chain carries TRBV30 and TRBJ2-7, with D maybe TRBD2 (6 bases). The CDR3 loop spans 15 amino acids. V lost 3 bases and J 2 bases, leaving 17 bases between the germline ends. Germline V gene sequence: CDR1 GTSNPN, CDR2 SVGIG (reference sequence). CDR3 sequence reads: CAWSAGGPGTYEQYF. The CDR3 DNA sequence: TGTGCCTGGAGCGCTGGAGGGCCTGGAACCTACGAGCAGTACTTC.

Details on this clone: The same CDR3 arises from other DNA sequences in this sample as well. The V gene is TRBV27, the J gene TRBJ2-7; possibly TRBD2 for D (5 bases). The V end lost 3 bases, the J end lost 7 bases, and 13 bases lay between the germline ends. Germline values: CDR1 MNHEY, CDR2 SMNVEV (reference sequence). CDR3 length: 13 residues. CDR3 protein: CASSLNGGREQYF. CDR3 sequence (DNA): TGTGCCAGCAGTTTGAACGGAGGTCGGGAGCAGTACTTC.

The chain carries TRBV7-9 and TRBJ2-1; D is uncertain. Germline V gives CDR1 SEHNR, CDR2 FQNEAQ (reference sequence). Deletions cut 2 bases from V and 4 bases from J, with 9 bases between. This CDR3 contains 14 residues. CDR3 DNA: TGTGCCAGCAGCTTATGGGCAGCGTACAATGAGCAGTTCTTC. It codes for CASSLWAAYNEQFF. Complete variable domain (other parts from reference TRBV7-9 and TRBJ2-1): DTGVSQNPRHKITKRGQNVTFRCDPISEHNRLYWYRQTLGQGPEFLTYFQNEAQLEKSRLLSDRFSAERPKGSFSTLEIQRTEQGDSAMYLCASSLWAAYNEQFFGPGTRLTVL.

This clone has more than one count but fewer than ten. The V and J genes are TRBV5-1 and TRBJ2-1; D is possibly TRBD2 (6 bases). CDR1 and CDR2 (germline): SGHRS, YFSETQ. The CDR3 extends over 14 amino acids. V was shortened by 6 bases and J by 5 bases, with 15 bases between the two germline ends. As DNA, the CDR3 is TGCGCCAGCACCGGGACTCTCGGGGACAATGAGCAGTTCTTC. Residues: CASTGTLGDNEQFF.

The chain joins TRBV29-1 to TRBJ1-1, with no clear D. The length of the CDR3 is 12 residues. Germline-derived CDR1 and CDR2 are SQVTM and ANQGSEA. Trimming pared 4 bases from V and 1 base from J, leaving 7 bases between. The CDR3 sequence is CSVGDSNTEAFF. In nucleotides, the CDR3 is TGCAGCGTTGGCGATTCGAACACTGAAGCTTTCTTT.

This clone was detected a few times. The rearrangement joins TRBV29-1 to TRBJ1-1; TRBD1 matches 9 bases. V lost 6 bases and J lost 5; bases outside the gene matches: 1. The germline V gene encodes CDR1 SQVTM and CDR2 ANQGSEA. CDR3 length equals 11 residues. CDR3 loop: CSVGTGTEAFF. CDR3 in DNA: TGCAGCGTAGGGACAGGGACTGAAGCTTTCTTT.

The CDR3, as DNA: TGCAGCGCCGTTGGGGGAGGGGAGCAGTACTTC. Residues: CSAVGGGEQYF. The chain has TRBV29-1 and TRBJ2-7; 7 nucleotides match TRBD2. CDR1 and CDR2 from the germline V gene are SQVTM and ANQGSEA. The CDR3 totals 11 residues. The ends lost 7 bases at V and 7 bases at J; junction bases unmatched: 7.

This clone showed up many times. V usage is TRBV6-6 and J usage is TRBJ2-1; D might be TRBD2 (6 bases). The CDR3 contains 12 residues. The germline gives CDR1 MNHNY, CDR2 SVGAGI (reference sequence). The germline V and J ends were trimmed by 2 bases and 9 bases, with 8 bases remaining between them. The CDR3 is CASSYPGGEQFF. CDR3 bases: TGTGCCAGCAGTTACCCCGGGGGTGAGCAGTTCTTC.

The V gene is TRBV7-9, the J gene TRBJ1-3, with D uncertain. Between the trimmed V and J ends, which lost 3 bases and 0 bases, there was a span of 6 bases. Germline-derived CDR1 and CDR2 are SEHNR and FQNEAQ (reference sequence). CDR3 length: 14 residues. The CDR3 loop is CASSLGISGNTIYF. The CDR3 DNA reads TGTGCCAGCAGCTTGGGGATCTCTGGAAACACCATATATTTT. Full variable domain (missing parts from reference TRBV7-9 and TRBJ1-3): DTGVSQNPRHKITKRGQNVTFRCDPISEHNRLYWYRQTLGQGPEFLTYFQNEAQLEKSRLLSDRFSAERPKGSFSTLEIQRTEQGDSAMYLCASSLGISGNTIYFGEGSWLTVV.

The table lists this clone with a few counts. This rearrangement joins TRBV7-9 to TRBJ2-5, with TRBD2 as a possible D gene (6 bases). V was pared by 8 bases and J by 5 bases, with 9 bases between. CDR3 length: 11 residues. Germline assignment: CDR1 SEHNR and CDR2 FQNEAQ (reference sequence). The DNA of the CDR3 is TGTGCCAGCTGGGAGGTTGAGACCCAGTACTTC. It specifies CASWEVETQYF.

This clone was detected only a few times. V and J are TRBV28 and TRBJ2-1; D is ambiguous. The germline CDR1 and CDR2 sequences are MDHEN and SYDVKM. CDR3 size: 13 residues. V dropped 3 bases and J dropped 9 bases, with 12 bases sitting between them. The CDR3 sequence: CASSFFSPPEQFF. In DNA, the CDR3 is TGTGCCAGCAGTTTCTTCAGTCCCCCTGAGCAGTTCTTC.

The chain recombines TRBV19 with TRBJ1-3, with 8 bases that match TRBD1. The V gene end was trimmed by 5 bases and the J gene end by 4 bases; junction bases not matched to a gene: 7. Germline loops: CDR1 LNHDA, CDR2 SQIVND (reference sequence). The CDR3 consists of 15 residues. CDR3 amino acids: CASSRPDRAGNTIYF. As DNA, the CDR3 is TGTGCCAGTAGTCGGCCGGACAGGGCAGGAAACACCATATATTTT.

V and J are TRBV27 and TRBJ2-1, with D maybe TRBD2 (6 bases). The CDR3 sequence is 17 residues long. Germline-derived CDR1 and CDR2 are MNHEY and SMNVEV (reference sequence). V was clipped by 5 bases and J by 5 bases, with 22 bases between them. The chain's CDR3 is CASSPLSFGGLNNEQFF. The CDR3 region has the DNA TGTGCCAGCAGTCCACTATCTTTCGGAGGGCTCAACAATGAGCAGTTCTTC.

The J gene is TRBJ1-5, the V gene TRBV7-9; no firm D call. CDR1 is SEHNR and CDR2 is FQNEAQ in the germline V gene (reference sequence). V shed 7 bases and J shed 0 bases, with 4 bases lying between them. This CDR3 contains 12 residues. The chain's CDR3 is CASTNSNQPQHF. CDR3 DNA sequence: TGTGCCAGCACGAATAGCAATCAGCCCCAGCATTTT.

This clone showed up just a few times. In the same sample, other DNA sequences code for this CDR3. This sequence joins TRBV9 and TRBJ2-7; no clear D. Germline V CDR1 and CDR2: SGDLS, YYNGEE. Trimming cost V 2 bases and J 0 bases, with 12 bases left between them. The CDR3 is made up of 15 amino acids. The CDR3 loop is CASSVGGDRSYEQYF. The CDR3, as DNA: TGTGCCAGCAGCGTCGGCGGAGACCGCTCCTACGAGCAGTACTTC.

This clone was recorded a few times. CDR3 residues: CASSKDGLPATYEQYF. The CDR3 DNA reads TGTGCCAGCAGCAAAGATGGACTCCCGGCGACCTACGAGCAGTACTTC. V and J are TRBV21-1 and TRBJ2-7; TRBD2, the table's D call, lacks a check against the DNA. TRBV21-1 is a pseudogene segment. This CDR3 comprises 16 residues.

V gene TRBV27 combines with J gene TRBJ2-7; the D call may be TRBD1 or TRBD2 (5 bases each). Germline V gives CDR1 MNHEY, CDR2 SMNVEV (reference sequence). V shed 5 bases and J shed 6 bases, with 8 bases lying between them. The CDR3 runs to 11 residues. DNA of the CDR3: TGTGCCAGCAGTAAGGGACGCGAGCAGTACTTC. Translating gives CASSKGREQYF.

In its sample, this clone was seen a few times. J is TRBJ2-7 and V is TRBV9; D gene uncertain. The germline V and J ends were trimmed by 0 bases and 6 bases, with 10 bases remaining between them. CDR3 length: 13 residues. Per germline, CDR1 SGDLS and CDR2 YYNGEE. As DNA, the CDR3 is TGTGCCAGCAGCGTAGGATTAGTGTCCGAGCAGTACTTC. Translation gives CASSVGLVSEQYF.

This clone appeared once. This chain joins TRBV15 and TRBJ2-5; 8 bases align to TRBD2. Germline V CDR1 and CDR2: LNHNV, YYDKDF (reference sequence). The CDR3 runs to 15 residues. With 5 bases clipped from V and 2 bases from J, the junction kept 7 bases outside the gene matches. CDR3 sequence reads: CATSYGLALQETQYF. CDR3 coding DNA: TGTGCCACCAGCTACGGACTAGCTTTACAAGAGACCCAGTACTTC.

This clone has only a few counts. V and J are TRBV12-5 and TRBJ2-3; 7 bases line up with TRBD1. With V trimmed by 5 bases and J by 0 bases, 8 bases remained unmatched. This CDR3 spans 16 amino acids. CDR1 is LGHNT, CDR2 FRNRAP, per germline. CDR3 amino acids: CASGNDRDSSTDTQYF. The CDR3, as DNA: TGTGCTAGTGGTAACGACCGGGACAGCAGCACAGATACGCAGTATTTT.

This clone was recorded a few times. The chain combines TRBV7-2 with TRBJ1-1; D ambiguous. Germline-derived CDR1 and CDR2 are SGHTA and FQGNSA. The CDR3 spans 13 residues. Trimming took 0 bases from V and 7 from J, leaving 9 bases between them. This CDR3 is CASSLAYSLEAFF. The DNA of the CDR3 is TGTGCCAGCAGCTTAGCGTACAGCCTTGAAGCTTTCTTT.

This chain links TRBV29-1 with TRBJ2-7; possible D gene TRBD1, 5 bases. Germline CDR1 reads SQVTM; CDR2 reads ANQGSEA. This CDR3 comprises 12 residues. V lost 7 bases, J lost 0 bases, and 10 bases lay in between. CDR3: CSAQDNSYEQYF. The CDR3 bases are TGCAGCGCCCAGGACAACTCCTACGAGCAGTACTTC.

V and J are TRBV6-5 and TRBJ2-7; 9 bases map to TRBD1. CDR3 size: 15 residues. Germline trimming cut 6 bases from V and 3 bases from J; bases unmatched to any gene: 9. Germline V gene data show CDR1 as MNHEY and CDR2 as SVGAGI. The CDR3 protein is CASSSGQGGSYEQYF. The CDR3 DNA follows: TGTGCCAGCAGCTCGGGACAGGGTGGTAGCTACGAGCAGTACTTC.